The 2 T cell receptor beta chains listed next were all sequenced from one sample in a study of blood T cell repertoires in COVID-19. The repertoire was sequenced with immunoSEQ multiplex PCR; TCRdb's copy has only in-frame clones and lacks some. The table records tens of thousands of clones, 86% of them present only once. The sample taken for sequencing was peripheral blood. These receptors were taken from a man of 80 years or more with acute or convalescent COVID-19.

Only a few counts were recorded for this clone. CDR3 region: CASSLEGTVYGYTF. The CDR3 region has the DNA TGTGCCAGCAGTCTCGAAGGGACAGTCTATGGCTACACCTTC. The rearrangement joins TRBV2 to TRBJ1-2; 7 bases agree with TRBD1. The CDR3 runs 14 residues. V shed 5 bases, J shed 4 bases, and the junction held 7 bases outside the gene matches. Germline loops: CDR1 SNHLY, CDR2 FYNNEI.

This chain uses TRBV30 with TRBJ2-1, with 7 bases identical to TRBD1. Germline V gene data show CDR1 as GTSNPN and CDR2 as SVGIG (reference sequence). This CDR3 has 17 residues. V lost 1 base to trimming and J lost 4 bases; unmatched junction nucleotides: 13. The CDR3 nucleotides read TGTGCCTGGAGTGATCCAACTCTCCGGGACAGTTACAATGAGCAGTTCTTC. This encodes CAWSDPTLRDSYNEQFF.